This paragraph reports one T cell receptor beta chain. Its specificity is not known. The CDR3 covers 13 residues. Germline V lookup: CDR1 SGDLS, CDR2 YYNGEE. The V end lost 5 bases, the J end lost 6 bases, and 11 bases lay between the germline ends. The PCR used 60 Vbeta and 13 Jbeta primers. Profiled with immunoSEQ multiplex PCR; TCRdb holds only in-frame clones, not every one. The table records about 90,000 clones, roughly three quarters of them present only once. The sample belongs to a study of cytomegalovirus exposure and HLA in healthy donors. Broader study findings: Based on reports, TCR beta sequences accurately predicted HLA-A and HLA-B alleles for most subjects. Serostatus for CMV was the only available immune exposure information. In an earlier analysis, most TCR beta V segments were productive about 87% or about 30% of the time.

V and J are TRBV9 and TRBJ2-2, with D possibly being TRBD1 (6 bases). The sequenced sample consisted of PBMCs. This TCR was recovered from a man aged 25 to 45 in good health and CMV-seronegative. The CDR3, as DNA: TGTGCCAGCAGTGCCGGGACACCCGGGGAGCTGTTTTTT. Amino acids: CASSAGTPGELFF. Together with reference TRBV9 and TRBJ2-2, the CDR3 gives the full variable domain: DSGVTQTPKHLITATGQRVTLRCSPRSGDLSVYWYQQSLDQGLQFLIQYYNGEERAKGNILERFSAQQFPDLHSELNLSSLELGDSALYFCASSAGTPGELFFGEGSRLTVL.